Listed below are T cell receptor beta chains from one sample, sequenced in a study of blood T cell repertoires in COVID-19. Generated by immunoSEQ multiplex PCR, the TCRdb table keeps only in-frame clones and is missing some. The sample holds about 380,000 clones, 70% to 90% seen once. Specimen: PBMCs or T cells enriched from blood (not recorded which). Every receptor here comes from a woman aged 18-30 years who had recovered from COVID-19. The CDR3 runs from the conserved cysteine through the conserved F or W. The order of the fields is J gene, CDR3 length, D gene, V gene, clone size, CDR3 protein, CDR3 DNA. A D gene is named only where the DNA matches it firmly. Size values are once, few and many counts, or a class for expanded clones, and some rows have none.

j_call: TRBJ1-1
cdr3_length: 15
d_call: NA
v_call: TRBV7-9
clone_size: NA
cdr3_aa: CASSLIGAEYTEAFF
cdr3_nt: TGTGCCAGCAGCTTAATAGGGGCGGAGTACACTGAAGCTTTCTTT

j_call: TRBJ2-1
cdr3_length: 21
d_call: TRBD1
v_call: TRBV10-2
clone_size: NA
cdr3_aa: CASSESSQGAGYQSSYNEQFF
cdr3_nt: TGCGCCAGCAGTGAGTCGAGTCAGGGGGCGGGATACCAAAGCTCCTACAATGAGCAGTTCTTC

j_call: TRBJ1-5
cdr3_length: 13
d_call: TRBD1
v_call: TRBV10-3
clone_size: NA
cdr3_aa: CAISGTENQPQHF
cdr3_nt: TGTGCCATCAGCGGGACAGAGAATCAGCCCCAGCATTTT

j_call: TRBJ1-3
cdr3_length: 16
d_call: NA
v_call: TRBV15
clone_size: NA
cdr3_aa: CATSRGQTNSGNTIYF
cdr3_nt: TGTGCCACCAGCAGAGGACAGACGAACTCTGGAAACACCATATATTTT

j_call: TRBJ1-1
cdr3_length: 15
d_call: NA
v_call: TRBV5-1
clone_size: NA
cdr3_aa: CASSLSGGGFTEAFF
cdr3_nt: TGCGCCAGCAGCTTGAGTGGGGGAGGCTTCACTGAAGCTTTCTTT

j_call: TRBJ1-1
cdr3_length: 14
d_call: TRBD1
v_call: TRBV20-1
clone_size: NA
cdr3_aa: CSASTRDRGTEAFF
cdr3_nt: TGCAGTGCTAGTACCCGGGACAGGGGTACTGAAGCTTTCTTT

j_call: TRBJ1-2
cdr3_length: 12
d_call: NA
v_call: TRBV28
clone_size: few
cdr3_aa: CASSLSLDGYTF
cdr3_nt: TGTGCCAGCAGTTTAAGTTTAGATGGCTACACCTTC

j_call: TRBJ1-2
cdr3_length: 16
d_call: NA
v_call: TRBV19
clone_size: NA
cdr3_aa: CASSIPLRGANYGYTF
cdr3_nt: TGTGCCAGTAGTATCCCCCTCAGGGGCGCCAACTATGGCTACACCTTC

j_call: TRBJ1-5
cdr3_length: 12
d_call: NA
v_call: TRBV2
clone_size: NA
cdr3_aa: CASTDSNQPQHF
cdr3_nt: TGTGCCAGCACAGATAGCAATCAGCCCCAGCATTTT

j_call: TRBJ1-3
cdr3_length: 16
d_call: TRBD1
v_call: TRBV29-1
clone_size: NA
cdr3_aa: CSVEFGQGSSGNTIYF
cdr3_nt: TGCAGCGTTGAATTCGGACAGGGGTCATCTGGAAACACCATATATTTT

j_call: TRBJ1-5
cdr3_length: 15
d_call: TRBD1
v_call: TRBV10-3
clone_size: NA
cdr3_aa: CAISESGQGNQPQHF
cdr3_nt: TGTGCCATCAGTGAGAGTGGACAGGGCAATCAGCCCCAGCATTTT

j_call: TRBJ2-7
cdr3_length: 13
d_call: NA
v_call: TRBV9
clone_size: NA
cdr3_aa: CASSVGYSHEQYF
cdr3_nt: TGTGCCAGCAGCGTAGGATACAGCCACGAGCAGTACTTC

j_call: TRBJ1-2
cdr3_length: 13
d_call: NA
v_call: TRBV5-4
clone_size: NA
cdr3_aa: CASSLDSLYGYTF
cdr3_nt: TGTGCCAGCAGCTTGGACAGCCTCTATGGCTACACCTTC

j_call: TRBJ2-3
cdr3_length: 15
d_call: NA
v_call: TRBV10-1
clone_size: NA
cdr3_aa: CASSLQGTSTDTQYF
cdr3_nt: TGCGCCAGCAGTCTACAGGGTACTAGCACAGATACGCAGTATTTT

j_call: TRBJ1-1
cdr3_length: 17
d_call: NA
v_call: TRBV6-8
clone_size: NA
cdr3_aa: CASSYSTGGNGNTEAFF
cdr3_nt: TGTGCCAGCAGTTACTCGACGGGAGGCAATGGGAACACTGAAGCTTTCTTT

j_call: TRBJ1-3
cdr3_length: 14
d_call: NA
v_call: TRBV29-1
clone_size: NA
cdr3_aa: CSVQTQGSGNTIYF
cdr3_nt: TGCAGCGTTCAAACCCAGGGGTCTGGAAACACCATATATTTT

j_call: TRBJ1-4
cdr3_length: 14
d_call: NA
v_call: TRBV4-1
clone_size: NA
cdr3_aa: CASSPGVANEKLFF
cdr3_nt: TGCGCCAGCAGCCCAGGGGTTGCTAATGAAAAACTGTTTTTT

j_call: TRBJ1-2
cdr3_length: 14
d_call: TRBD1
v_call: TRBV6-5
clone_size: NA
cdr3_aa: CASSYQTGSYGYTF
cdr3_nt: TGTGCCAGCAGTTACCAGACAGGGTCCTATGGCTACACCTTC

j_call: TRBJ1-5
cdr3_length: 14
d_call: TRBD1
v_call: TRBV5-8
clone_size: NA
cdr3_aa: CASSLGTAYQPQHF
cdr3_nt: TGTGCCAGCAGCCTAGGGACAGCATATCAGCCCCAGCATTTT

j_call: TRBJ1-1
cdr3_length: 13
d_call: TRBD1
v_call: TRBV14
clone_size: NA
cdr3_aa: CASSRQGNTEAFF
cdr3_nt: TGTGCCAGCAGCCGACAGGGAAACACTGAAGCTTTCTTT

j_call: TRBJ1-5
cdr3_length: 18
d_call: TRBD1
v_call: TRBV5-8
clone_size: NA
cdr3_aa: CASSLAGQGAYSNQPQHF
cdr3_nt: TGTGCCAGCAGCTTGGCGGGACAGGGGGCCTATAGCAATCAGCCCCAGCATTTT

j_call: TRBJ2-6
cdr3_length: 17
d_call: TRBD1
v_call: TRBV3-1/TRBV3-2
clone_size: NA
cdr3_aa: CASSADRGTAGANVLTF
cdr3_nt: TGTGCCAGCAGCGCGGACAGGGGTACCGCTGGGGCCAACGTCCTGACTTTC